Shown below are 6 T cell receptor beta chains from a single sample sequenced in a study of blood T cells in healthy people across ages. Combining a sample-barcoded 5' primer with a J-beta primer mix, a second PCR ran for about 7 to 11 cycles. TCRdb ran MiXCR on the 5' RACE reads and lists one entry per CDR3 protein. The sample shows nearly 800,000 distinct CDR3 sequences, around a quarter of them seen only once. The sample was also reused in another study, on T cells of mothers and their children.

Sequences were obtained from blood. The receptors originated from a boy younger than 18 in good health.

J is TRBJ1-1 and V is TRBV3-1; 7 bases fit TRBD1. The junction had 13 bases not matched to a gene; V was cut back by 0 bases and J by 0 bases. The CDR3 loop spans 19 amino acids. Germline V gene lookup returns CDR1 LGHDT and CDR2 YNNKEL (reference sequence). CDR3 sequence: CASSQDQQGRFPMNTEAFF. CDR3 DNA: TGTGCCAGCAGCCAAGATCAACAGGGGCGCTTTCCGATGAACACTGAAGCTTTCTTT.

The chain has TRBV3-1 and TRBJ2-3, with 7 bases matching TRBD2. The trim removed 4 bases at V and 0 bases at J, leaving 16 bases unmatched. Germline CDR1 reads LGHDT; CDR2 reads YNNKEL (reference sequence). The CDR3 consists of 19 residues. This chain's CDR3 is CASSRYIGGEDSSTDTQYF. For the CDR3, the DNA is TGTGCCAGCAGCCGATACATTGGGGGGGAGGACTCTAGCACAGATACGCAGTATTTT.

The chain has TRBV29-1 and TRBJ2-1; D assignment may be TRBD1 or TRBD2 (5 bases each). The CDR3 sequence is 15 residues long. Trimming removed 0 bases at V and 3 bases at J, with 12 bases between. Germline-derived CDR1 and CDR2 are SQVTM and ANQGSEA. CDR3 sequence reads: CSVEDMGVIYNEQFF. Here the CDR3 DNA reads TGCAGCGTTGAAGATATGGGGGTGATCTACAATGAGCAGTTCTTC.

This clonotype has only one observation. This chain joins TRBV18 and TRBJ1-2; no reliable D call. Trimming removed 2 bases from V and 4 bases from J, with 8 bases in between. Germline loops: CDR1 KGHSH, CDR2 LQKENI. This CDR3 is 13 amino acids long. CDR3: CASSPKDRYGYTF. The CDR3 coding sequence is TGTGCCAGCTCACCAAAAGACCGCTATGGCTACACCTTC.

V is TRBV20-1 and J is TRBJ2-7; the match to TRBD1 covers 9 bases. The CDR3 sequence is 15 residues long. Trimming at V came to 5 bases and at J to 5 bases, leaving 13 bases not matched to a gene. Germline CDR1 and CDR2: DFQATT and SNEGSKA (reference sequence). CDR3: CSAPIRQGQGHEQYF. The CDR3 DNA reads TGCAGTGCTCCCATAAGGCAGGGACAGGGCCACGAGCAGTACTTC.

A few counts support this clonotype. The rearrangement uses TRBV29-1 and TRBJ1-4, with D tentatively TRBD1 (6 bases). CDR1 is SQVTM and CDR2 is ANQGSEA in the germline V gene. V lost 7 bases and J 3 bases, leaving 15 bases between the germline ends. The CDR3 has 14 residues. The CDR3 spells CSGGAALPNEKLFF. The CDR3 DNA sequence: TGCAGCGGGGGGGCGGCACTTCCTAATGAAAAACTGTTTTTT. Supplemented by reference TRBV29-1 and TRBJ1-4, the full variable domain reads SAVISQKPSRDICQRGTSLTIQCQVDSQVTMMFWYRQQPGQSLTLIATANQGSEATYESGFVIDKFPISRPNLTFSTLTVSNMSPEDSSIYLCSGGAALPNEKLFFGSGTQLSVL.